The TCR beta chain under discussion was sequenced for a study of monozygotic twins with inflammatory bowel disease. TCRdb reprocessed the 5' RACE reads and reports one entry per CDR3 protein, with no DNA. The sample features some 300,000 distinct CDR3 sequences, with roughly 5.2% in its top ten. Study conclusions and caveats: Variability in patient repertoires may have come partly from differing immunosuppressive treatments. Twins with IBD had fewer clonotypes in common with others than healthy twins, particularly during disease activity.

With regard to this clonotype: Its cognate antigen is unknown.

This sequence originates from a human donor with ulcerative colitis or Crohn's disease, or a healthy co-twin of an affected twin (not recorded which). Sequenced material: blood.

CDR3 in amino acids: CASQRGASTDTQYF. The chain recombines TRBV6-6 with TRBJ2-3. The CDR3 has 14 amino acids. Germline assignment: CDR1 MNHNY and CDR2 SVGAGI (reference sequence).